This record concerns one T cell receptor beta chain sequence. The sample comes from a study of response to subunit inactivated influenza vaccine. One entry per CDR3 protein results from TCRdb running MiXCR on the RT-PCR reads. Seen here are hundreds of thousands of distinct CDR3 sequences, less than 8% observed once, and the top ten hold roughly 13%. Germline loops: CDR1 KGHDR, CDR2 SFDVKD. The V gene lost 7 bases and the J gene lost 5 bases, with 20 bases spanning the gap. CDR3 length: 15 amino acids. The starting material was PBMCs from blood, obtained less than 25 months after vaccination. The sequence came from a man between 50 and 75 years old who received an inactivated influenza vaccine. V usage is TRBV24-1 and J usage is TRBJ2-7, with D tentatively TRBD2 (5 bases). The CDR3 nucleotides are TGTGCCACCAGGCCCGGGTCGAGGGCGAAACACGAGCAGTACTTC. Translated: CATRPGSRAKHEQYF.